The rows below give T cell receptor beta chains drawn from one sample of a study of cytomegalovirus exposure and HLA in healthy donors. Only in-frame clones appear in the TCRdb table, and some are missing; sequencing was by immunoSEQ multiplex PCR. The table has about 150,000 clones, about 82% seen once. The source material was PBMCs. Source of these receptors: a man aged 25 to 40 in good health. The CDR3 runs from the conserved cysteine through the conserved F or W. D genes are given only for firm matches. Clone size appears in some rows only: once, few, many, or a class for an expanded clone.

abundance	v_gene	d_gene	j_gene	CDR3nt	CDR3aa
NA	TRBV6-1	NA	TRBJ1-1	TGTGCCAGCAAGCACCATGGGGGGTGGAACACTGAAGCTTTCTTT	CASKHHGGWNTEAFF
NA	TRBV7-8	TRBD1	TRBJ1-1	TGTGCCAGCAGTCTAAGGACAGGGAGAGGTGCTTTCTTT	CASSLRTGRGAFF
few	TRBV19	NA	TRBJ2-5	TGTGCCAGTAGCCCACCAGGGGCGCGGGAGCAGTACTTC	CASSPPGAREQYF
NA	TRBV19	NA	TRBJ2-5	TGTGCCAGTAGTACGTGGACAGCCCCCCAAGAGACCCAGTACTTC	CASSTWTAPQETQYF
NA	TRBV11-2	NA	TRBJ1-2	TGTGCCAGCAGCTCCATAAACAGGGAGTTGGGTTATGGCTACACCTTC	CASSSINRELGYGYTF
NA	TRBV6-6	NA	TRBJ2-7	TGTGCCAGCAGTTCCGGGAGAGACTCCTACGAGCAGTACTTC	CASSSGRDSYEQYF
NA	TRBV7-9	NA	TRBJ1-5	TGTGCCAGCAGCCCGAATCAGCCCCAGCATTTT	CASSPNQPQHF
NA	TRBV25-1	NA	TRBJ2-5	TGTGCCAGCAGCGAACTCGGACAGGGAGGGGAGACCCAGTACTTC	CASSELGQGGETQYF
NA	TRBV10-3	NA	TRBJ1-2	TGTGCCATACTGACCCCCCCCGGGGGATCCACCTTC	CAILTPPGGSTF
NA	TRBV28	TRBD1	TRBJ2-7	TGTGCCAGCAGCCTTACAGGACAGGGGTCCTACGAGCAGTACTTC	CASSLTGQGSYEQYF
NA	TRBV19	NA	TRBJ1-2	TGTGCCAGTAGTATAGCCCTCACAGGGTTAGGATATGGCTACACCTTC	CASSIALTGLGYGYTF
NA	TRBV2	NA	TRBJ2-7	TGTGCCAGCAGTGAGTTATTAGGGGATTCTGACGAGCAGTACTTC	CASSELLGDSDEQYF
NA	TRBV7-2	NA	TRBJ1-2	TGTGCCAGCAGCTTAGGACGACTAACCAGCGATGGCTACACCTTC	CASSLGRLTSDGYTF
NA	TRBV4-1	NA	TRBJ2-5	TGCGCCAGCAGCCAAGACGGTCAGGGAGGAGAGACCCAGTACTTC	CASSQDGQGGETQYF
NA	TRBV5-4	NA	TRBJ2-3	TGTGCCAGCAGCTTGGGAGGGGGGGGTCCTAGCACAGATACGCAGTATTTT	CASSLGGGGPSTDTQYF
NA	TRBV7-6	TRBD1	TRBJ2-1	TGTGCCAGCAGCGAAACAGGGGTCTACAATGAGCAGTTCTTC	CASSETGVYNEQFF
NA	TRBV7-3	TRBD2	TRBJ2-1	TGTGCCAGCAGCCGGGGACTAGCGGGAGGGAATGAGCAGTTCTTC	CASSRGLAGGNEQFF
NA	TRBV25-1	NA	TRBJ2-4	TGTGCCAGCAGTCCCGGGGTAGCCAAAAACATTCAGTACTTC	CASSPGVAKNIQYF
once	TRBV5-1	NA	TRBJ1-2	TGCGCCAGCAGCCCCGACAGGAACTATGGCTACACCTTC	CASSPDRNYGYTF
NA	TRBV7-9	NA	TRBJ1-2	TGTTCCAGCAGCGTAGGACATCCTCAAGGAGGGGGCTACACCTTC	CSSSVGHPQGGGYTF
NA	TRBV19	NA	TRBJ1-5	TGTGCCAGTTCAGGGGCCTCCTCAATCGCCCAGCATTTT	CASSGASSIAQHF
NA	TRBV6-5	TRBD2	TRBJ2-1	TGTGCCAGCAGCTCATGGACTAGCGGAAACAATGAGCAGTTCTTC	CASSSWTSGNNEQFF
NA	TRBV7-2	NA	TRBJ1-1	TGTGCCAGCAGCTTAGGTCCGCGCCCTGAAGCTTTCTTT	CASSLGPRPEAFF
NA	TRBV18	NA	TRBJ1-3	TGTGCCAGCTCACCCGCGGCGGGGCACCTGAGCTCTGGAAACACCATATATTTT	CASSPAAGHLSSGNTIYF
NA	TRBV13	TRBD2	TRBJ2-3	TGTGCCAGCAGCTTAGCACCCGCGGGAGTAAAGACAGATACGCAGTATTTT	CASSLAPAGVKTDTQYF
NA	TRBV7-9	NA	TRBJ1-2	TGTGCCAGCAGCTCTGACATCGGTGGCTACACCTTC	CASSSDIGGYTF
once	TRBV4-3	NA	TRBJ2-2	TGCGCCAGCAAATCTCTTGGGCAGAGTTTCCCCGGGGAGCTGTTTTTT	CASKSLGQSFPGELFF
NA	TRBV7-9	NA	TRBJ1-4	TGTGCCAGCAGCTTTGGCGGGGGCGAGCAATCTAATGAAAAACTGTTTTTT	CASSFGGGEQSNEKLFF
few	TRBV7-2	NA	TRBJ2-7	TGTGCCAGCAGAGGGGATCGGAGCGAGCAGTACTTC	CASRGDRSEQYF